These 24 T cell receptor beta chains came from one sample sequenced in a study of cytomegalovirus exposure and HLA in healthy donors. 60 Vbeta and 13 Jbeta primers were used in PCR. Measured with immunoSEQ multiplex PCR; TCRdb has only the in-frame clones, and not every one. The sample records about 150,000 clones, 85% being singletons. The sample was PBMCs. These receptors all come from a boy aged 2 to 9 in good health and CMV-seronegative.

The V call is TRBV5-4, the J call TRBJ1-1, with 8 bases that match TRBD1. Germline loops: CDR1 SGHNT, CDR2 YYREEE (reference sequence). V dropped 1 base and J dropped 7; count of bases not matched to a gene: 3. CDR3 length: 13 amino acids. The DNA of the CDR3 is TGTGCCAGCAGCTTGCAGGGGGCTGGTGAAGCTTTCTTT. It yields the protein CASSLQGAGEAFF.

The rearrangement links TRBV27 to TRBJ2-7, with TRBD2 as a possible D gene (6 bases). This CDR3 has 14 residues. The germline V gene encodes CDR1 MNHEY and CDR2 SMNVEV (reference sequence). Trimming removed 6 bases from V and 6 bases from J, with 18 bases in between. The CDR3 nucleotides read TGTGCCAGCAGCCGGGACTGGGTAGGCGGCGAGCAGTACTTC. It translates to CASSRDWVGGEQYF.

This chain connects TRBV19 to TRBJ2-2; 9 nucleotides align to TRBD1. V shed 4 bases, J shed 7 bases, and the junction held 7 bases outside the gene matches. Per germline, CDR1 LNHDA and CDR2 SQIVND (reference sequence). CDR3 length equals 15 residues. The CDR3 DNA follows: TGTGCCAGTAGTAGCGTACAGGGGGCCGGCGGGGAGCTGTTTTTT. Its translation is CASSSVQGAGGELFF.

V and J are TRBV5-1 and TRBJ2-1, with 8 bases aligning to TRBD1. Trimming at V came to 4 bases and at J to 6 bases, leaving 6 bases not matched to a gene. The germline V gene encodes CDR1 SGHRS and CDR2 YFSETQ. The CDR3 consists of 14 residues. In nucleotides, the CDR3 is TGCGCCAGCAGCATCCGGACAGGGTCCAATGAGCAGTTCTTC. It codes for CASSIRTGSNEQFF.

This chain connects TRBV5-4 to TRBJ1-2; D perhaps matches TRBD1 (5 bases). The CDR3 contains 13 residues. Germline V CDR1 and CDR2: SGHNT, YYREEE (reference sequence). Trimming removed 5 bases at V and 0 bases at J, with 8 bases between. The CDR3 nucleotides read TGTGCCAGCAGAACAGGCCCTAACTATGGCTACACCTTC. It encodes CASRTGPNYGYTF. Looking up the rest from reference TRBV5-4 and TRBJ1-2 gives the full variable domain: ETGVTQSPTHLIKTRGQQVTLRCSSQSGHNTVSWYQQALGQGPQFIFQYYREEENGRGNFPPRFSGLQFPNYSSELNVNALELDDSALYLCASRTGPNYGYTFGSGTRLTVV.

V usage is TRBV5-6 and J usage is TRBJ2-4; no reliable D call. Trimming removed 0 bases from V and 0 bases from J, with 10 bases in between. The CDR3 sequence is 16 residues long. In germline, CDR1 is SGHDT, CDR2 YYEEEE. The CDR3 sequence is CASSLAGFLAKNIQYF. The CDR3 DNA is TGTGCCAGCAGCTTGGCAGGATTCTTAGCCAAAAACATTCAGTACTTC. Based on the CDR3 plus reference TRBV5-6 and TRBJ2-4, the full variable domain is DAGVTQSPTHLIKTRGQQVTLRCSPKSGHDTVSWYQQALGQGPQFIFQYYEEEERQRGNFPDRFSGHQFPNYSSELNVNALLLGDSALYLCASSLAGFLAKNIQYFGAGTRLSVL.

The genes are TRBV7-9 and TRBJ1-2, with D perhaps matching TRBD1 (6 bases). Germline CDR1 is SEHNR and CDR2 is FQNEAQ (reference sequence). V was cut by 1 base and J by 1 base, with 16 bases left in between. The CDR3 has 17 residues. CDR3 loop: CASSLGTGFSFNYGYTF. The CDR3 DNA follows: TGTGCCAGCAGCTTAGGCACAGGGTTTTCCTTTAACTATGGCTACACCTTC.

The chain couples TRBV11-2 to TRBJ2-3; D remains ambiguous. V was shortened by 5 bases and J by 5 bases, with 8 bases between the two germline ends. CDR3 length equals 12 residues. Germline V gene lookup returns CDR1 SGHAT and CDR2 FQNNGV. CDR3 bases: TGTGCCAGCAGCCCCTCGGGAGATACGCAGTATTTT. As protein: CASSPSGDTQYF.

This sequence joins TRBV19 and TRBJ2-5; the match to TRBD2 covers 13 bases. In germline, CDR1 is LNHDA, CDR2 SQIVND (reference sequence). V shed 8 bases and J 4 bases; nucleotides not matched to a gene: 1. The CDR3 length is 13 residues. CDR3 sequence (DNA): TGTGCCAGTGGACTAGCGGGAGTAGAGACCCAGTACTTC. Encoded protein: CASGLAGVETQYF.

The V gene is TRBV5-4, the J gene TRBJ2-7; 9 nucleotides line up with TRBD1. Germline V CDR1 and CDR2: SGHNT, YYREEE (reference sequence). The CDR3 is made up of 15 amino acids. With 4 bases clipped from V and 5 bases from J, the junction kept 10 bases outside the gene matches. The DNA of the CDR3 is TGTGCCAGCAGCATCCCGGGACAGGGTTCTGACGAGCAGTACTTC. Its translation: CASSIPGQGSDEQYF.

The chain combines TRBV6-6 with TRBJ1-3, with TRBD1 matching 8 bases. Germline trimming cut 6 bases from V and 3 bases from J; bases unmatched to any gene: 4. CDR1 and CDR2 (germline): MNHNY, SVGAGI (reference sequence). This CDR3 has 14 residues. This CDR3 reads CASRKTGGGNTIYF. The CDR3 nucleotides are TGTGCCAGCAGGAAAACAGGGGGTGGAAACACCATATATTTT.

The V and J genes are TRBV5-1 and TRBJ2-7, with D uncertain. Per the germline V gene, CDR1 is SGHRS and CDR2 is YFSETQ. V lost 0 bases and J 2 bases, leaving 9 bases between the germline ends. The CDR3 extends over 14 amino acids. The CDR3, as DNA: TGCGCCAGCAGCTTGGACAGCTTCGCCTACGAGCAGTACGTC. Translated: CASSLDSFAYEQYV.

The rearrangement joins TRBV5-8 to TRBJ1-2; the D is unclear. V lost 4 bases, J lost 1 base, and 8 bases lay in between. This CDR3 contains 13 residues. The germline CDR1 and CDR2 sequences are SGHTS and YDEGEE. The CDR3 is CASSPRSNYGYTF. CDR3 DNA sequence: TGTGCCAGCAGCCCCAGAAGTAACTATGGCTACACCTTC. Looking up the rest from reference TRBV5-8 and TRBJ1-2 gives the full variable domain: EAGVTQSPTHLIKTRGQQATLRCSPISGHTSVYWYQQALGLGLQFLLWYDEGEERNRGNFPPRFSGRQFPNYSSELNVNALELEDSALYLCASSPRSNYGYTFGSGTRLTVV.

The rearrangement links TRBV27 to TRBJ2-3; a possible D gene is TRBD2 (7 bases). Germline V gene sequence: CDR1 MNHEY, CDR2 SMNVEV (reference sequence). The CDR3 length is 13 residues. V lost 8 bases and J lost 2, with 11 bases in between. The CDR3 region is CASGGGDTDTQYF. The CDR3 nucleotides are TGTGCCAGCGGCGGGGGCGACACAGATACGCAGTATTTT.

The chain uses TRBV5-1 and TRBJ2-3; TRBD2 aligns across 9 bases. This CDR3 has 16 amino acids. Looked up from germline, CDR1 is SGHRS and CDR2 is YFSETQ. The V and J ends lost 0 bases and 0 bases, in that order; junction bases with no gene match: 2. CDR3 amino acids: CASSLALAGSTDTQYF. The CDR3 bases are TGCGCCAGCAGCTTGGCCCTAGCGGGAAGCACAGATACGCAGTATTTT. The full variable domain, in which reference TRBV5-1 and TRBJ2-3 provide the parts outside the CDR3, is KAGVTQTPRYLIKTRGQQVTLSCSPISGHRSVSWYQQTPGQGLQFLFEYFSETQRNKGNFPGRFSGRQFSNSRSEMNVSTLELGDSALYLCASSLALAGSTDTQYFGPGTRLTVL.

This clone was observed once. The chain has TRBV5-8 and TRBJ2-3; D is undetermined. The CDR3 has 13 residues. V dropped 4 bases and J dropped 4 bases, with 10 bases sitting between them. The germline V gene has CDR1 SGHTS and CDR2 YDEGEE. The CDR3 region is CASSRYFADTQYF. The CDR3 region has the DNA TGTGCCAGCAGCCGGTACTTCGCAGATACGCAGTATTTT.

The V call is TRBV5-1, the J call TRBJ1-1; D is ambiguous. Trimming removed 0 bases at V and 3 bases at J, with 12 bases between. CDR3 size: 15 residues. The germline CDR1 and CDR2 sequences are SGHRS and YFSETQ. CDR3 sequence (DNA): TGCGCCAGCAGCTTGGCGGGGTTCGGGGACACTGAAGCTTTCTTT. Residues: CASSLAGFGDTEAFF.

The V and J genes are TRBV5-4 and TRBJ1-2; 10 nucleotides match TRBD1. CDR1 is SGHNT, CDR2 YYREEE, per germline (reference sequence). This CDR3 comprises 15 residues. J gave up 7 bases and V 4 bases, and 10 bases lay outside the gene matches. In nucleotides, the CDR3 is TGTGCCAGCAGCCGGGACAGGGGTACAATAGGTGGCTACACCTTC. It encodes CASSRDRGTIGGYTF.

This clone appeared once. The chain recombines TRBV20-1 with TRBJ2-7; no definite D call. This CDR3 is built from 11 residues. Germline CDR1 DFQATT, CDR2 SNEGSKA (reference sequence). V lost 0 bases to trimming and J lost 6 bases, with 6 bases between them. The DNA of the CDR3 is TGCAGTGCTAGAGACCCCGGCGAGCAGTACTTC. Its protein product is CSARDPGEQYF.

J is TRBJ2-2 and V is TRBV5-1; 10 nucleotides align to TRBD2. The CDR3 extends over 16 amino acids. V was pared by 4 bases and J by 7 bases, with 10 bases of the junction left unmatched. Germline CDR1 and CDR2: SGHRS and YFSETQ. The CDR3 coding sequence is TGCGCCAGCAGCGCCGTTAGCGGGAGGACCGTCGGGGAGCTGTTTTTT. Translated: CASSAVSGRTVGELFF.

The chain joins TRBV20-1 to TRBJ2-3, with 9 bases aligning to TRBD2. CDR3 size: 11 residues. J gave up 9 bases and V 2 bases, and 0 bases lay outside the gene matches. Per germline, CDR1 DFQATT and CDR2 SNEGSKA (reference sequence). CDR3 DNA: TGCAGTGCTAGACTAGCGGGGACGCAGTATTTT. As protein: CSARLAGTQYF.

This chain uses TRBV29-1 with TRBJ2-1; 8 positions match TRBD2. CDR1 is SQVTM, CDR2 ANQGSEA, per germline. This CDR3 is built from 15 residues. The J segment lost 8 bases and the V segment lost 4 bases, leaving 13 bases of the junction unmatched. The CDR3 loop is CSVGKSSGDLYEQFF. The CDR3 DNA follows: TGCAGCGTTGGGAAAAGTAGCGGGGATTTGTATGAGCAGTTCTTC.

The genes are TRBV14 and TRBJ1-6, with 7 positions matching TRBD1. With V trimmed by 5 bases and J by 3 bases, 4 bases remained unmatched. This CDR3 is built from 15 residues. Germline V gene lookup returns CDR1 SGHDN and CDR2 FVKESK. CDR3 amino acids: CASSSDRVYNSPLHF. CDR3 bases: TGTGCCAGCAGCTCCGACAGGGTCTATAATTCACCCCTCCACTTT.

The V and J genes are TRBV7-2 and TRBJ2-3; 11 bases agree with TRBD1. With V trimmed by 8 bases and J by 3 bases, 10 bases remained unmatched. Germline-derived CDR1 and CDR2 are SGHTA and FQGNSA. The CDR3 spans 16 residues. CDR3 sequence: CASLSGTGGLTDTQYF. The CDR3 DNA reads TGTGCCAGCTTAAGCGGGACAGGGGGTCTGACAGATACGCAGTATTTT.